This note documents a single T cell receptor (beta chain) sequence. Original processing notes: Using reference gene primer amplification, nucleated cell counts were estimated. TCRdb's table, derived via immunoSEQ multiplex PCR, lists solely in-frame clones and lacks some. The V and J calls and clone size come from that table; D and trimming were worked out from the DNA. The table has some 160,000 clones, about 82% seen once; the top ten hold about 6.5%. This sample is part of a study of blood T cell repertoires in COVID-19. Study details: Samples taken during acute and convalescent COVID-19 were collected in the United States, Italy and Spain.

Trimming took off 4 bases at V and 3 bases at J, with 13 bases between the two ends. CDR1 GTSNPN and CDR2 SVGIG come from the germline V gene (reference sequence). There are 14 residues in the CDR3. Specimen: peripheral blood. The receptor comes from a man aged 65 to 79 with active or convalescent COVID-19. V and J are TRBV30 and TRBJ1-3; D unclear. The CDR3: CAWTLQPGGNTIYF. For the CDR3, the DNA is TGTGCCTGGACCCTCCAGCCAGGTGGAAACACCATATATTTT.